The 21 T cell receptor beta chains reported below all come from one sample, sequenced in a study of spatial heterogeneity in lung cancer. The antigens of these receptors remain unknown. Overall study findings and caveats: Higher tumor mutation counts went along with higher counts of expanded intratumoral alpha and beta TCRs.

TCRdb recomputed calls from the 5' RACE reads with MiXCR, one row per CDR3 protein. The sample has 9,000 to 13,000 distinct CDR3 sequences, around 12% seen once; the top ten hold over 9.5%. As to time point: sample taken at primary tumor resection. This specimen consisted of lung tumor tissue, obtained at surgery. The receptor set was obtained from a male donor with early-stage non-small cell lung cancer.

The table lists this clonotype with many counts. Because the library targeted alpha chains, this beta chain is an off-target read whose size means little. The J gene is TRBJ2-5, the V gene TRBV5-6; 7 bases fit TRBD2. V was pared by 1 base and J by 3 bases, with 9 bases of the junction left unmatched. CDR1 and CDR2 (germline): SGHDT, YYEEEE. This CDR3 has 16 residues. CDR3 DNA: TGTGCCAGCAGCTTGTGGAAGGCTAGCGGAGAAGAGACCCAGTACTTC. It codes for CASSLWKASGEETQYF.

This clonotype was observed at least ten times. This beta chain is off target for a library built for alpha chains, so its abundance means little. This rearrangement joins TRBV10-3 to TRBJ2-6, with D maybe TRBD1 (6 bases). The CDR3 covers 15 residues. Germline V gene data show CDR1 as ENHRY and CDR2 as SYGVKD. V lost 3 bases, J lost 2 bases, and 8 bases lay in between. CDR3 nucleotides: TGTGCCATCAGTGAAAGGGGGACTGGGGCCAACGTCCTGACTTTC. This sequence encodes CAISERGTGANVLTF.

This clonotype is labeled medium-sized (0.01 to 0.1%). This beta chain appears as a stray read in a library generated for alpha chains; its size is not informative. The V gene is TRBV10-3, the J gene TRBJ2-3; 10 bases are a match to TRBD1. The germline V gene encodes CDR1 ENHRY and CDR2 SYGVKD. CDR3 length: 18 residues. The V segment lost 1 base and the J segment 2 bases; nucleotides outside the gene matches: 9. The CDR3 is CAISELITTGGITDTQYF. CDR3 in DNA: TGTGCCATCAGTGAGTTGATAACGACAGGGGGCATCACAGATACGCAGTATTTT.

At least ten counts were recorded for this clonotype. Within a library made for alpha chains, this beta chain is off target, and its count is uninformative. The chain has TRBV5-6 and TRBJ2-3, with D unclear. Per germline, CDR1 SGHDT and CDR2 YYEEEE. Trimming took off 6 bases at V and 0 bases at J, with 8 bases between the two ends. The CDR3 loop spans 13 amino acids. In DNA form, the CDR3 reads TGTGCCAGCATTAGGGCTAGCACAGATACGCAGTATTTT. Translated: CASIRASTDTQYF. The variable domain in full, with the rest retrieved from reference TRBV5-6 and TRBJ2-3, is DAGVTQSPTHLIKTRGQQVTLRCSPKSGHDTVSWYQQALGQGPQFIFQYYEEEERQRGNFPDRFSGHQFPNYSSELNVNALLLGDSALYLCASIRASTDTQYFGPGTRLTVL.

This clonotype was found many times. Because this beta chain is a stray read in a library intended to capture alpha chains, its abundance should not be given much weight. The V call is TRBV20-1, the J call TRBJ1-5, with D possibly TRBD1 on 5 matching bases. The CDR3 is 14 amino acids. Germline V gene lookup returns CDR1 DFQATT and CDR2 SNEGSKA (reference sequence). The CDR3 reads CSARGGYSNQPQHF. The DNA for the CDR3 is TGCAGCGCGAGGGGAGGGTATAGCAATCAGCCCCAGCATTTT.

This clonotype was recorded at least ten times. This beta chain is a stray sequence in a library constructed for alpha chains; its clone size is not meaningful. This chain links TRBV12-3 or TRBV12-4 with TRBJ2-6; D gene unclear. This CDR3 has 17 residues. Trimming took off 3 bases at V and 1 base at J, with 13 bases between the two ends. The CDR3, as DNA: TGTGCCAGCAGTTTCCGGACGGCGACGTCTGGGGCCAACGTCCTGACTTTC. This sequence encodes CASSFRTATSGANVLTF.

This clonotype is labeled as medium-sized (0.01 to 0.1%). This beta chain is an unintended read in a library built for alpha chains; its size means little. The gene calls are TRBV7-2 and TRBJ2-6; no clear D. There are 15 residues in the CDR3. The V and J ends lost 5 bases and 2 bases respectively, with 10 bases between them. Germline assignment: CDR1 SGHTA and CDR2 FQGNSA. The CDR3 bases are TGTGCCAGCAGCACCTCCCTCACTGGGGCCAACGTCCTGACTTTC. Residues: CASSTSLTGANVLTF.

This clonotype showed up many times. The library was prepared for alpha chains; this beta chain is a stray read, so its frequency means little. The chain has TRBV10-3 and TRBJ2-7, with D possibly being TRBD1 (6 bases). Trimming left V 11 bases short and J 3 bases short, with 17 bases between. The length of the CDR3 is 13 residues. Germline lookup yields CDR1 ENHRY and CDR2 SYGVKD. The CDR3 loop is CASGRDINYEQYF. The DNA for the CDR3 is TGTGCCTCGGGCCGGGACATTAACTACGAGCAGTACTTC.

This clonotype was counted ten times or more. The library was built for alpha chains, so this beta chain is an off-target read and its size means little. V gene TRBV7-8 combines with J gene TRBJ2-7; TRBD2 matches at 10 bases. V shed 5 bases and J 0 bases; nucleotides not matched to a gene: 10. The CDR3 has 17 residues. Germline-derived CDR1 and CDR2 are SGHVS and FQNEAQ. The CDR3: CASSPRSTSGPSYEQYF. The CDR3 nucleotides read TGTGCCAGCAGCCCAAGATCGACTAGCGGGCCCTCCTACGAGCAGTACTTC. Combining the CDR3 with reference TRBV7-8 and TRBJ2-7 gives the whole variable domain GAGVSQSPRYKVAKRGQDVALRCDPISGHVSLFWYQQALGQGPEFLTYFQNEAQLDKSGLPSDRFFAERPEGSVSTLKIQRTQQEDSAVYLCASSPRSTSGPSYEQYFGPGTRLTVT.

This clonotype was picked up many times. Within a library made for alpha chains, this beta chain is off target, and its count is uninformative. This chain uses TRBV29-1 with TRBJ2-7; D gene uncertain. Germline CDR1 is SQVTM and CDR2 is ANQGSEA. The CDR3 extends over 14 amino acids. With 3 bases removed from V and 3 bases from J, the gap between germline ends came to 15 bases. The CDR3 nucleotides are TGCAGCGTTGATGTGGGAATACCTTACTACGAGCAGTACGTC. Translated: CSVDVGIPYYEQYV.

This clonotype was seen repeatedly, ten times or more. Since it is a stray read in a library aimed at alpha chains, this beta chain has a size that is not meaningful. The CDR3 coding sequence is TGTGCCAGCAGTTTCCTAGCGGGGCACTACGAGCAGTACTTC. This sequence encodes CASSFLAGHYEQYF. The V call is TRBV27, the J call TRBJ2-7, with 9 bases identical to TRBD2. The CDR3 has 14 amino acids. V lost 3 bases to trimming and J lost 3 bases; unmatched junction nucleotides: 3. Germline V gene data show CDR1 as MNHEY and CDR2 as SMNVEV (reference sequence).

This clonotype is medium-sized within its sample. Because the library targeted alpha chains, this beta chain is an off-target read whose size means little. The chain joins TRBV29-1 to TRBJ1-3; D unclear. V was cut by 4 bases and J by 2 bases, with 6 bases left in between. CDR1 is SQVTM, CDR2 ANQGSEA, per germline. The CDR3 runs 12 residues. In DNA form, the CDR3 reads TGCAGCGTTGGAGAGGCTGGAAACACCATATATTTT. It is translated as CSVGEAGNTIYF.

Ten or more counts support this clonotype. Being off target in a library aimed at alpha chains, this beta chain has a size of little meaning. The chain joins TRBV5-1 to TRBJ1-1; D remains ambiguous. Per germline, CDR1 SGHRS and CDR2 YFSETQ. V lost 0 bases and J lost 6, with 15 bases in between. The CDR3 has 15 residues. Here the CDR3 DNA reads TGCGCCAGCAGCTTGGCGGGGAGGACTGCCGCTGAAGCTTTCTTT. This codes for CASSLAGRTAAEAFF.

There are many counts of this clonotype. Because the library targeted alpha chains, this beta chain is an off-target read whose size means little. In DNA, the CDR3 is TGTGCCAGCAGCCCAAGCAGACTCGGCGGCAGGCCCAATGAGCAGTTCTTC. Its protein product is CASSPSRLGGRPNEQFF. V gene TRBV6-2 or TRBV6-3 combines with J gene TRBJ2-1; D call uncertain. The germline V and J ends were trimmed by 6 bases and 6 bases, with 24 bases remaining between them. CDR1 is MNHEY and CDR2 is SVGEGT in the germline V gene. The CDR3 sequence is 17 residues long.

The table lists this clonotype with many counts. This beta chain is an unintended read in a library built for alpha chains; its size means little. This chain uses TRBV4-1 with TRBJ2-5; D is undetermined. The CDR3 runs 16 residues. Trimming took 1 base from V and 4 from J, leaving 16 bases between them. In germline, CDR1 is MGHRA, CDR2 YSYEKL. The CDR3 loop is CASSQVLGPLLETQYF. The CDR3 bases are TGCGCCAGCAGCCAAGTCCTCGGGCCTCTTCTAGAGACCCAGTACTTC.

Sample share makes this clonotype medium-sized. Within a library made for alpha chains, this beta chain is off target, and its count is uninformative. The chain links TRBV5-6 to TRBJ1-1, with D maybe TRBD1 (6 bases). V dropped 3 bases and J dropped 0 bases, with 9 bases sitting between them. This CDR3 spans 14 amino acids. CDR1 and CDR2 from the germline V gene are SGHDT and YYEEEE. The CDR3 spells CASSWTVLNTEAFF. The CDR3 DNA reads TGTGCCAGCAGCTGGACAGTTCTGAACACTGAAGCTTTCTTT.

This clonotype showed up many times. Because the library targeted alpha chains, this beta chain is an off-target read whose size means little. The chain employs TRBV12-5 and TRBJ1-1; D gene uncertain. CDR1 is LGHNT and CDR2 is FRNRAP in the germline V gene. The CDR3 length is 12 residues. V dropped 1 base and J dropped 2 bases, with 2 bases sitting between them. The CDR3 DNA sequence: TGTGCTAGTGGTTTGGGCAACACTGAAGCTTTCTTT. Protein product: CASGLGNTEAFF.

Many counts were recorded for this clonotype. For a library built for alpha chains, this beta chain is a stray read; little rests on its size. The chain combines TRBV3-1 with TRBJ2-1; perhaps TRBD2 as D (5 bases). The CDR3 contains 18 residues. Trimming took 0 bases from V and 5 from J, leaving 20 bases between them. Germline CDR1 is LGHDT and CDR2 is YNNKEL (reference sequence). The CDR3 region is CASSQDNGGGGLHNEQFF. The CDR3 DNA follows: TGTGCCAGCAGCCAAGATAATGGTGGTGGCGGGCTGCACAATGAGCAGTTCTTC.

This clonotype has ten or more counts. This beta chain turned up in a library designed for alpha chains; as an off-target read, its abundance says little. The J gene is TRBJ1-2, the V gene TRBV5-1, with TRBD1 matching 9 bases. There are 16 residues in the CDR3. Germline values: CDR1 SGHRS, CDR2 YFSETQ. Trimming cost V 4 bases and J 4 bases; bases outside gene matches: 11. CDR3 sequence: CASSTRTGEDAYGYTF. CDR3 coding DNA: TGCGCCAGCAGCACCCGGACAGGGGAGGATGCCTATGGCTACACCTTC.

This clonotype was counted many times. This beta chain is off target for a library built for alpha chains, so its abundance means little. The chain has TRBV3-1 and TRBJ1-1; 7 bases match TRBD1. Germline V gives CDR1 LGHDT, CDR2 YNNKEL (reference sequence). This CDR3 spans 13 amino acids. J gave up 4 bases and V 4 bases, and 3 bases lay outside the gene matches. This CDR3 is CASSRRQGTEAFF. CDR3 DNA: TGTGCCAGCAGCCGCCGACAGGGCACTGAAGCTTTCTTT.

This clonotype is deemed medium-sized. The library was built for alpha chains, so this beta chain is an off-target read and its size means little. CDR3 sequence (DNA): TGTGCCAGCAGCTTAGCGTTGGGGACGGAAGCTTTCTTT. Its protein product is CASSLALGTEAFF. V usage is TRBV7-2 and J usage is TRBJ1-1, with D possibly matching TRBD1 (5 bases). Trimming took off 0 bases at V and 8 bases at J, with 10 bases between the two ends. The CDR3 has 13 residues. Germline values: CDR1 SGHTA, CDR2 FQGNSA.